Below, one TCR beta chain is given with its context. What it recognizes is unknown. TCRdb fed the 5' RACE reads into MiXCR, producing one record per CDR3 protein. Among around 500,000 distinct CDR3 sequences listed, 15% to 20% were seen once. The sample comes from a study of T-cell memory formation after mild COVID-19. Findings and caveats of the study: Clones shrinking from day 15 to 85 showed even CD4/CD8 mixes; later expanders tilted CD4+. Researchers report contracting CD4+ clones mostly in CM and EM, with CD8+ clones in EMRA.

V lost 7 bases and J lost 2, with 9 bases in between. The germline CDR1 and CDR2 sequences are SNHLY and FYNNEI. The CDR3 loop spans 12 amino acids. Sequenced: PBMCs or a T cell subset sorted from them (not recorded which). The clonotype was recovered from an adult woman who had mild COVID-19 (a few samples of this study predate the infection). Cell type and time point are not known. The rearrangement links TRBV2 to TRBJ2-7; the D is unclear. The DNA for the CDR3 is TGTGCCAGCATAGGGCAGGCCTACGAGCAGTACTTC. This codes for CASIGQAYEQYF.